What follows is one T cell receptor beta chain and its context. This specimen belongs to a study of STAT5B mutations in CD4+ large granular lymphocyte leukemia. The CDR3 is made up of 16 amino acids. Germline V lookup: CDR1 LNHDA, CDR2 SQIVND (reference sequence). The J segment lost 9 bases and the V segment lost 7 bases, leaving 15 bases of the junction unmatched. Clones were read by immunoSEQ multiplex PCR, and TCRdb kept only the in-frame ones, dropping some. This sample has tens of thousands of clones; over 65% occur once, and the top ten carry roughly 6.9%. The sample taken for sequencing was CD4+ T cells from blood buffy coats. The chain carries TRBV19 and TRBJ2-1; 10 nucleotides line up with TRBD1. The receptor was derived from a human donor in good health. The CDR3 nucleotides read TGTGCCAGTAACCCCCTCGGGGACAGGGGTTTTATTGAGCAGTTCTTC. It is translated as CASNPLGDRGFIEQFF.